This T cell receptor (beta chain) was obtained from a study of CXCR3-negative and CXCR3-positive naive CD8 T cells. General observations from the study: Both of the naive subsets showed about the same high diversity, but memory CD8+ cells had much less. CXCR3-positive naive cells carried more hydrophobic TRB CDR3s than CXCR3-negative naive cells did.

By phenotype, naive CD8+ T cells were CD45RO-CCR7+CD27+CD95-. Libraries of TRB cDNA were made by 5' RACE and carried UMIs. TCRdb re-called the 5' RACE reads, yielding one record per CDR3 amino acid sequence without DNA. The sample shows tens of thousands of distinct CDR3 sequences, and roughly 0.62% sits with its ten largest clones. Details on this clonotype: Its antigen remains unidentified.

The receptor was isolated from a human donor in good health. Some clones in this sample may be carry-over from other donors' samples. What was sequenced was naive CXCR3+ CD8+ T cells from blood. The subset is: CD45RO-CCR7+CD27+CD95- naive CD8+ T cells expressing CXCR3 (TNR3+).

The CDR3 spells CSARERGTYEQYF. The V and J genes are TRBV20-1 and TRBJ2-7; the TCRdb call, TRBD1, lacks DNA for checking. This CDR3 is 13 amino acids long. Germline V gene lookup returns CDR1 DFQATT and CDR2 SNEGSKA (reference sequence).